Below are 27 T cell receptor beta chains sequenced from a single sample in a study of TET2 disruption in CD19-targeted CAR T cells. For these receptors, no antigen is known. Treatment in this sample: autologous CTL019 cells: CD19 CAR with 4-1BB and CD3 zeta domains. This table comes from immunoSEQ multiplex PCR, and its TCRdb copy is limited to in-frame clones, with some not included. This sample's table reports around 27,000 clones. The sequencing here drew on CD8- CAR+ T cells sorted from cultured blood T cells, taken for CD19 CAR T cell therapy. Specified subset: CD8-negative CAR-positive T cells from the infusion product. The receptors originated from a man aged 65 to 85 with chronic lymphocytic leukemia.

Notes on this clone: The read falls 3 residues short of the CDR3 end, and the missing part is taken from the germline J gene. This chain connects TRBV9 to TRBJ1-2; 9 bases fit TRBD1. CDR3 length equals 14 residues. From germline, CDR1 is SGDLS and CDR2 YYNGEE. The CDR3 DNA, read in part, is TGTGCCAGCAGCGCACAGGGGGCGCGGGGGGGC. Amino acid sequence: CASSAQGARGG. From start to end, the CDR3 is CASSAQGARGGYTF.

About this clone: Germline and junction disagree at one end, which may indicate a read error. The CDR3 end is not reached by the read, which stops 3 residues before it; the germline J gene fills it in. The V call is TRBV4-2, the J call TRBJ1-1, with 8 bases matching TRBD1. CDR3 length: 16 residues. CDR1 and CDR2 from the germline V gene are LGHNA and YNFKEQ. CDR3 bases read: TGCGCCAGCAGCCAATCGTACAGGGGGTTGAACACTGAA. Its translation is CASSQSYRGLNTE. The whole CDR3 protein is CASSQSYRGLNTEAFF.

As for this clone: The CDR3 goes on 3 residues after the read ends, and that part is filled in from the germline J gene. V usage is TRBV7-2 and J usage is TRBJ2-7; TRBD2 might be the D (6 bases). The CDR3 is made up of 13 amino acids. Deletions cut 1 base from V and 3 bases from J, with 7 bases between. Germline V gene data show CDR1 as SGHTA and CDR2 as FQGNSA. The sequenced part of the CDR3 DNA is TGTGCCAGCAGCTTAGGGGGGGACTACGAG. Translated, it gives CASSLGGDYE. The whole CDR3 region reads CASSLGGDYEQYF.

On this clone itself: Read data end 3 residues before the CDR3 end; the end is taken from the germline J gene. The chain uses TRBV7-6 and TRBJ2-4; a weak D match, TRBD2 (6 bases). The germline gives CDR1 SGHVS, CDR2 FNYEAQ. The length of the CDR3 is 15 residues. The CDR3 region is CASSGGAIRRETQYF. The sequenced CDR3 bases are TGTGCCAGCAGCGGAGGGGCTATACGTAGGGAGACT.

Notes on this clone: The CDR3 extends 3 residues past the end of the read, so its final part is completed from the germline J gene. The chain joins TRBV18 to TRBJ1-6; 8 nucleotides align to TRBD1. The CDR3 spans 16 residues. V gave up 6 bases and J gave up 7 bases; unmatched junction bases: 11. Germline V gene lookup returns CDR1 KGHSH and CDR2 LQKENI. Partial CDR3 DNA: TGTGCCAGCTCCCAAAGACAGGGGAATCTAAATTCACCC. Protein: CASSQRQGNLNSP. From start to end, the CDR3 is CASSQRQGNLNSPLHF.

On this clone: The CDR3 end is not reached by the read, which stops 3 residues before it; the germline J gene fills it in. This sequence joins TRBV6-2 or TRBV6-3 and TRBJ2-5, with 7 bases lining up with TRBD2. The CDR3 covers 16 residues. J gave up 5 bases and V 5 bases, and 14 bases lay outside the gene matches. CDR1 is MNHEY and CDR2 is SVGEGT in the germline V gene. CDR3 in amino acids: CASSNPRWGGGETQYF. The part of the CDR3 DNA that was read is TGTGCCAGCAGTAACCCCCGATGGGGGGGAGGGGAGACC.

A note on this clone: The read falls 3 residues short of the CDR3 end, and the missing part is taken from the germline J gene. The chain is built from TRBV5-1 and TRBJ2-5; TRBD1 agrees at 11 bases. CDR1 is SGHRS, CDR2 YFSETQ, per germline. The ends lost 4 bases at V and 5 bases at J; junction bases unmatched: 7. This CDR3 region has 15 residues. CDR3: CASSLGTGGKETQYF. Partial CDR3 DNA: TGCGCCAGCAGCCTGGGGACAGGGGGAAAGGAGACC.

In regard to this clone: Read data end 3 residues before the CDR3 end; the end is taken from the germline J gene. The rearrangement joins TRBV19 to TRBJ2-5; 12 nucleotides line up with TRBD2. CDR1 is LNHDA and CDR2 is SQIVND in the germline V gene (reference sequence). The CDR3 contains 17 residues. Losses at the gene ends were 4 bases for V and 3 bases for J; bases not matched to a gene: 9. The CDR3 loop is CASSRVTSGGTKETQYF. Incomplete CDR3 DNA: TGTGCCAGTAGTAGGGTGACTAGCGGGGGCACTAAAGAGACC. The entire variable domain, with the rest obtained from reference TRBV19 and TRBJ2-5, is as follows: DGGITQSPKYLFRKEGQNVTLSCEQNLNHDAMYWYRQDPGQGLRLIYYSQIVNDFQKGDIAEGYSVSREKKESFPLTVTSAQKNPTAFYLCASSRVTSGGTKETQYFGPGTRLLVL.

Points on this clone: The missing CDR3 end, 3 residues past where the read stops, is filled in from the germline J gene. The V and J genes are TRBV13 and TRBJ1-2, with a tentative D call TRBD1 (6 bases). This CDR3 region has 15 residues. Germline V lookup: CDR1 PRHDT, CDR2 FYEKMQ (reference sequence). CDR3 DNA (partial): TGTGCCAGCAGCTTCCGAGACAGGCAACCCTACGAC. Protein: CASSFRDRQPYD. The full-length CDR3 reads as CASSFRDRQPYDYTF.

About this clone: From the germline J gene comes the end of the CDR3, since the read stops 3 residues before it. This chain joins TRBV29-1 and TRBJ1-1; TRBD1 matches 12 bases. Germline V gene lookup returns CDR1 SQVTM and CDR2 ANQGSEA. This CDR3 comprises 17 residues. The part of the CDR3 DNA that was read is TGCAGCGTTGAAGACTTAGGGGACAGGGGGCTCGAGGGGGAA. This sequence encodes CSVEDLGDRGLEGE. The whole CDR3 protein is CSVEDLGDRGLEGEAFF.

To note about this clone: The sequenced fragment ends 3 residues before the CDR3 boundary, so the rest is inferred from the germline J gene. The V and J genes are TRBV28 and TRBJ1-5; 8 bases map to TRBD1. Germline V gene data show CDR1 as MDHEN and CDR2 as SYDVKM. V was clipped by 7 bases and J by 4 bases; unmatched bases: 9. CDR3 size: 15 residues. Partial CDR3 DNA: TGTGCCAGCACTACAGGGGGGCTAGGGAATCAGCCC. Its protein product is CASTTGGLGNQP. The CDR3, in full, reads CASTTGGLGNQPQHF.

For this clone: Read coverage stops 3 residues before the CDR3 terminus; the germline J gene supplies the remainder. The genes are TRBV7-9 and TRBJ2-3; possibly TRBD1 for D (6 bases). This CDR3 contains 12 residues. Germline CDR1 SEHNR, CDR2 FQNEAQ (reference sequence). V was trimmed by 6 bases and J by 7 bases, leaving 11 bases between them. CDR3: CASRPQGYTQYF. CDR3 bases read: TGTGCCAGCAGACCACAGGGCTATACG.

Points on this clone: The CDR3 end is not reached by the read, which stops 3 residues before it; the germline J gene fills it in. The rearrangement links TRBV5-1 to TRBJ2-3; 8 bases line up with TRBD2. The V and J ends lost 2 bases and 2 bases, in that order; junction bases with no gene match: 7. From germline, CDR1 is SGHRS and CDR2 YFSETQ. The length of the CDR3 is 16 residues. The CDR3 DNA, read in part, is TGCGCCAGCAGCTTCGGTTTAGCGGGGCTCACAGATACG. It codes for CASSFGLAGLTDT. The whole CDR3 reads CASSFGLAGLTDTQYF. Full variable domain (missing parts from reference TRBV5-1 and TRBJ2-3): KAGVTQTPRYLIKTRGQQVTLSCSPISGHRSVSWYQQTPGQGLQFLFEYFSETQRNKGNFPGRFSGRQFSNSRSEMNVSTLELGDSALYLCASSFGLAGLTDTQYFGPGTRLTVL.

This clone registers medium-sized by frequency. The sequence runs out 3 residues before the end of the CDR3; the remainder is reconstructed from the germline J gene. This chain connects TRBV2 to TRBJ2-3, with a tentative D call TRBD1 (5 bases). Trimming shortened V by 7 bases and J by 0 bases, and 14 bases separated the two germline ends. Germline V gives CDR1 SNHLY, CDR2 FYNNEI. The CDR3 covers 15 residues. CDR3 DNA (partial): TGTGCCAGCACCTGGGGCCCTACTAGCACAGATACG. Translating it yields CASTWGPTSTDT. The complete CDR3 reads CASTWGPTSTDTQYF.

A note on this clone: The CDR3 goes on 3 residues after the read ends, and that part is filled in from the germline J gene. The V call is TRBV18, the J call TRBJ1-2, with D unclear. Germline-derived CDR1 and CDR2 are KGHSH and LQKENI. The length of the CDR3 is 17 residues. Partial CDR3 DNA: TGTGCCAGCTCACCACCGGCCCAATTTAGCTCCTACAATGAC. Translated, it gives CASSPPAQFSSYND. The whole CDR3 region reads CASSPPAQFSSYNDYTF.

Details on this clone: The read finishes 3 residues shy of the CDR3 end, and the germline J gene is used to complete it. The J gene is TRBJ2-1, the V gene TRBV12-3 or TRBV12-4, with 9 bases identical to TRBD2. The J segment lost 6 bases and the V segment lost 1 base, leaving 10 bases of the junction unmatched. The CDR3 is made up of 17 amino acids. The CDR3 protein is CASSLGSGGTYINEQFF. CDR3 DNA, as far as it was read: TGTGCCAGCAGTTTAGGTAGCGGGGGAACTTATATCAATGAG.

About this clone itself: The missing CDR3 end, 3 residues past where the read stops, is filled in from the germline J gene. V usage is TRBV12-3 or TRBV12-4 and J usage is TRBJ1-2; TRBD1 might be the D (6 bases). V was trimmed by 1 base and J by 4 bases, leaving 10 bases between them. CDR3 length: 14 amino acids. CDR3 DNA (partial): TGTGCCAGCAGTTTAGGGCAGGGGAGCTATGGC. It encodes CASSLGQGSYG. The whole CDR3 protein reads CASSLGQGSYGYTF.

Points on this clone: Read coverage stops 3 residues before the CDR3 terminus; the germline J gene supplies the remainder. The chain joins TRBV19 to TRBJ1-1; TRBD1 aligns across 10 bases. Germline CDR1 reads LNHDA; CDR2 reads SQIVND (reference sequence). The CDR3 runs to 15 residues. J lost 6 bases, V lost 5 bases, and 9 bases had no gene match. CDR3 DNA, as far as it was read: TGTGCCAGTAGTCCTTGGACAGGGGGGAGGGCTGAA. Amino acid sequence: CASSPWTGGRAE. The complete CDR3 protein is CASSPWTGGRAEAFF.

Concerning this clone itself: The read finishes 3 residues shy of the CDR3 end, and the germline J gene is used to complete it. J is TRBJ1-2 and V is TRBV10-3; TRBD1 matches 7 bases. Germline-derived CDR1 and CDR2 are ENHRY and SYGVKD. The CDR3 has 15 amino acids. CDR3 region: CAISADRARFYDYTF. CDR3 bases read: TGTGCCATCAGCGCCGACAGGGCGAGGTTCTACGAC.

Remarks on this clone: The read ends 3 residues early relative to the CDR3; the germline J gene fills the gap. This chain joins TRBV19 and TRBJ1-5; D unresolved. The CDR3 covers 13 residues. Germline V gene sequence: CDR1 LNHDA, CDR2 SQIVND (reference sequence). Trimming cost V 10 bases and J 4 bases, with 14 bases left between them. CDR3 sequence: CATARQTNQPQHF. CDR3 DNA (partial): TGTGCCACCGCCAGGCAGACAAATCAGCCC.

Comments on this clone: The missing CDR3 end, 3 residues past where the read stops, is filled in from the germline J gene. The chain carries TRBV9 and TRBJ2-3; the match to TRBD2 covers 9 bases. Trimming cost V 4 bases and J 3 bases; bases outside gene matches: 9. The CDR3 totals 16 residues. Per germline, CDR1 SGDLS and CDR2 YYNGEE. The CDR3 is CASSPGLAGVTDTQYF. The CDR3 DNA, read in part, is TGTGCCAGCAGCCCCGGCTTAGCGGGGGTGACAGATACG.

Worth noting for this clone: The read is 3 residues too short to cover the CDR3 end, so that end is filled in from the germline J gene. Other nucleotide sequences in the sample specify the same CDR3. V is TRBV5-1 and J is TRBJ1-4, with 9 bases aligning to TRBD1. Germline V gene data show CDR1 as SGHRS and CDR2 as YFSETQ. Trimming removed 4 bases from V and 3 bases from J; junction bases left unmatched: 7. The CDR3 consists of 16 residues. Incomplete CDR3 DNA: TGCGCCAGCAGCCCAGGGACAGGGCCACCTAATGAAAAA. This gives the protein CASSPGTGPPNEK. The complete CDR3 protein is CASSPGTGPPNEKLFF.

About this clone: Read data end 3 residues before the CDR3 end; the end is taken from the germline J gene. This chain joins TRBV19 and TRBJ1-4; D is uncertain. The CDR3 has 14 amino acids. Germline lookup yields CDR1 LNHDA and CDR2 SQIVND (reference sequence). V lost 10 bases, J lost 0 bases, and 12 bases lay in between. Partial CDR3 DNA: TGTGCCACTAGGTCAGGTGCAACTAATGAAAAA. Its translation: CATRSGATNEK. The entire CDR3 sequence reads CATRSGATNEKLFF.

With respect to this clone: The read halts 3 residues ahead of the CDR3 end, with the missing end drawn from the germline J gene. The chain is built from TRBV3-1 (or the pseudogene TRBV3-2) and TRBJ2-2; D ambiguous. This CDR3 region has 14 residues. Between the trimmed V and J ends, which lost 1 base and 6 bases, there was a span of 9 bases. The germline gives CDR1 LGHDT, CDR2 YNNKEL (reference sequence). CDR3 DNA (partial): TGTGCCAGCAGCCAAGGTTTGCGGCCCGGGGAG. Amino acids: CASSQGLRPGE. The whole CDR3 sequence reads CASSQGLRPGELFF.

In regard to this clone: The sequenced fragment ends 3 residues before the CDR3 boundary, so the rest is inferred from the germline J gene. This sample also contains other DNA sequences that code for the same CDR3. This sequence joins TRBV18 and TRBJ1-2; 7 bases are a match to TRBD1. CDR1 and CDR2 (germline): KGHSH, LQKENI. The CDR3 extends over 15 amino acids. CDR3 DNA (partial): TGTGCCAGCTCACCAGACCGACAGGGCCTCGACGGC. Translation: CASSPDRQGLDG. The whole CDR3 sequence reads CASSPDRQGLDGYTF.

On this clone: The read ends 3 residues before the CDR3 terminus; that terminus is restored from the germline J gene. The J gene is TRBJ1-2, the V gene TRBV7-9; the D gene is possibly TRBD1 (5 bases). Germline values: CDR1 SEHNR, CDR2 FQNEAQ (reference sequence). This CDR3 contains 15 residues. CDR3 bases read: TGTGCCAGCAGCTCGTGGACAAGTAGCACAGATACC. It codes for CASSSWTSSTDT. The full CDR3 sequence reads CASSSWTSSTDTYTF. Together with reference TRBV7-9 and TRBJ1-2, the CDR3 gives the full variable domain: DTGVSQNPRHKITKRGQNVTFRCDPISEHNRLYWYRQTLGQGPEFLTYFQNEAQLEKSRLLSDRFSAERPKGSFSTLEIQRTEQGDSAMYLCASSSWTSSTDTYTFGSGTRLTVV.

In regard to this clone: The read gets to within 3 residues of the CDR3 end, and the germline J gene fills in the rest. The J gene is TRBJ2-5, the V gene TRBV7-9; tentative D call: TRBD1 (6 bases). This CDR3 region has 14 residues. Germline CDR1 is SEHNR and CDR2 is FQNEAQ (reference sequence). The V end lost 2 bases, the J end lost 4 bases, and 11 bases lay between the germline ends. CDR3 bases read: TGTGCCAGCAGCTTAAACGCAGGGGTAGAGACC. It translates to CASSLNAGVET. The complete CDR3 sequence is CASSLNAGVETQYF.